Presented here are 11 T cell receptor beta chains from one specimen sequenced in a study of shared clonotypes between healthy human individuals. Repertoires were generated with immunoSEQ multiplex PCR, while TCRdb's copy carries only in-frame clones and drops some. This sample has about 490,000 clones, with 70% to 80% found just once. Specimen: PBMCs. These receptors were taken from a woman aged 40 to 50 in good health. Some clones in this sample may be carry-over from other donors' samples.

The chain carries TRBV4-1 and TRBJ1-6; TRBD1 agrees at 9 bases. CDR1 and CDR2 (germline): MGHRA, YSYEKL. CDR3 length: 16 residues. Unmatched junction bases numbered 8, after V lost 2 bases and J lost 9 bases. The CDR3 nucleotides read TGCGCCAGCAGCCAAATACCGGGACAGGGAGGTTCACCCCTCCACTTT. Amino acid sequence: CASSQIPGQGGSPLHF.

The V call is TRBV28, the J call TRBJ2-7, with D perhaps TRBD1 or TRBD2 (5 bases each). The germline gives CDR1 MDHEN, CDR2 SYDVKM. The CDR3 loop spans 15 amino acids. The V end lost 6 bases, the J end lost 2 bases, and 17 bases lay between the germline ends. CDR3 region: CASRPVGDGAYEQYF. As DNA, the CDR3 is TGTGCCAGCAGACCGGTGGGGGACGGAGCCTACGAGCAGTACTTC.

The chain combines TRBV7-3 with TRBJ2-2; D remains ambiguous. In germline, CDR1 is SGHTA, CDR2 FQGTGA. V lost 3 bases and J 2 bases, leaving 10 bases between the germline ends. The CDR3 loop spans 15 amino acids. The CDR3 region is CASSLNTENTGELFF. The CDR3 DNA sequence: TGTGCCAGCAGCTTGAATACGGAAAACACCGGGGAGCTGTTTTTT.

This clone came up a few times. The chain joins TRBV5-5 to TRBJ1-5; D possibly corresponds to TRBD1 (5 bases). CDR3 size: 15 residues. Trimming left V 6 bases short and J 4 bases short, with 17 bases between. Looked up from germline, CDR1 is SGHKS and CDR2 is YYEKEE (reference sequence). The CDR3 DNA sequence: TGTGCCAGCACCGGAGGGGCAGGAAGTAATCAGCCCCAGCATTTT. Translating it yields CASTGGAGSNQPQHF.

DNA for the CDR3: TGCGCCAGCAGCCGGGCTATATTGAGCGGGAGAGCAAGGCCAGATACGCAGTATTTT. Translated: CASSRAILSGRARPDTQYF. This chain joins TRBV4-1 and TRBJ2-3; 8 bases align to TRBD2. The CDR3 has 19 amino acids. The V gene's germline CDR1 is MGHRA and CDR2 YSYEKL. V trimming: 4 bases; J trimming: 4 bases; junction bases outside the gene matches: 19.

The chain joins TRBV11-2 to TRBJ1-2; 10 positions agree with TRBD1. Looked up from germline, CDR1 is SGHAT and CDR2 is FQNNGV. V was pared by 1 base and J by 3 bases, with 5 bases of the junction left unmatched. CDR3 length equals 16 residues. CDR3 coding DNA: TGTGCCAGCAGCTTAGGGACAGGGGGTCTATACTATGGCTACACCTTC. Protein sequence: CASSLGTGGLYYGYTF.

The chain couples TRBV7-3 to TRBJ2-7; 10 bases are shared with TRBD2. Per the germline V gene, CDR1 is SGHTA and CDR2 is FQGTGA. This CDR3 has 15 residues. V was clipped by 0 bases and J by 6 bases; unmatched bases: 5. The CDR3 loop is CASSLTLAGVGEQYF. CDR3 DNA: TGTGCCAGCAGCTTAACGCTAGCGGGAGTAGGCGAGCAGTACTTC.

The chain combines TRBV11-3 with TRBJ2-7; perhaps TRBD2 as D (6 bases). Trimming removed 1 base from V and 3 bases from J, with 22 bases in between. The CDR3 consists of 18 residues. The germline CDR1 and CDR2 sequences are SGHNT and YENEEA. The CDR3 sequence is CASSLVGGRAQRNYEQYF. In DNA form, the CDR3 reads TGTGCCAGCAGCTTAGTGGGGGGAAGGGCCCAGAGAAACTACGAGCAGTACTTC.

This clone occurred once. The V call is TRBV28, the J call TRBJ2-6, with 14 bases that match TRBD2. V shed 9 bases and J 4 bases; nucleotides not matched to a gene: 5. The CDR3 covers 16 residues. Germline V gives CDR1 MDHEN, CDR2 SYDVKM. The CDR3 sequence: CASPGLAGVGANVLTF. DNA of the CDR3: TGTGCCAGTCCGGGACTAGCGGGAGTCGGGGCCAACGTCCTGACTTTC.

The chain combines TRBV7-8 with TRBJ2-1; TRBD2 agrees at 13 bases. CDR3 length equals 16 residues. The trim removed 7 bases at V and 4 bases at J, leaving 7 bases unmatched. Looked up from germline, CDR1 is SGHVS and CDR2 is FQNEAQ. CDR3: CASNFGTSGTYNEQFF. The CDR3 nucleotides are TGTGCCAGCAATTTCGGGACTAGCGGGACGTACAATGAGCAGTTCTTC.

Regarding this clone: This may arise from a read error, as a much more abundant clone is one base away. V is TRBV28 and J is TRBJ2-7, with D possibly TRBD1 on 7 matching bases. Germline V CDR1 and CDR2: MDHEN, SYDVKM. The V end was cut by 5 bases, the J end by 6 bases, with 17 bases between. The CDR3 consists of 14 residues. CDR3 in amino acids: CASSLPARGVEQYF. The CDR3 coding sequence is TGTGCCAGCAGTCTCCCGGCCAGGGGGGTCGAGCAGTACTTC.